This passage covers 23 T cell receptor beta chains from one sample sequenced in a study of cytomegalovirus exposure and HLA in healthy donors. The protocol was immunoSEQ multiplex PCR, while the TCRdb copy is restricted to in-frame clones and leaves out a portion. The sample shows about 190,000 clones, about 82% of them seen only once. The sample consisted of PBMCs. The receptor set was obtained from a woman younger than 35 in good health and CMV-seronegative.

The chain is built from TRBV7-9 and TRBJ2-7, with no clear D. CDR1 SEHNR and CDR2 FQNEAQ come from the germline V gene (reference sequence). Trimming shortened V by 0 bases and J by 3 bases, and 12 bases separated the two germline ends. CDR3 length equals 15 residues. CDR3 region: CASSLAENFIYEQYF. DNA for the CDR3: TGTGCCAGCAGCTTAGCAGAAAACTTCATCTACGAGCAGTACTTC.

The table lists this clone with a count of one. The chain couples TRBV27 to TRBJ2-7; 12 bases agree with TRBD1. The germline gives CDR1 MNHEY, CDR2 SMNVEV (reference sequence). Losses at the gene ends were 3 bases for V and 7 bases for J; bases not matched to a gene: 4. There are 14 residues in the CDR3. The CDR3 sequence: CASSFGTGGGEQYF. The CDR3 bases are TGTGCCAGCAGTTTCGGGACAGGGGGCGGAGAGCAGTACTTC.

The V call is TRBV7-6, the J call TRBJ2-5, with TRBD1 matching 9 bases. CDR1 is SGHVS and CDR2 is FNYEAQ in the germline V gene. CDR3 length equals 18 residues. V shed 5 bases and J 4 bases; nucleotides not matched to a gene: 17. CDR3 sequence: CASSNPLPGQGWGETQYF. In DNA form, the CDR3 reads TGTGCCAGCAGCAATCCCCTTCCGGGACAGGGCTGGGGAGAGACCCAGTACTTC.

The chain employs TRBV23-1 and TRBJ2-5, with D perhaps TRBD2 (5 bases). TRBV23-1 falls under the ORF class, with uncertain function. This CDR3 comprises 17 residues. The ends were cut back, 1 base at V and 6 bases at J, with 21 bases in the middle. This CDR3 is CASSQFEGPRIWKTQYF. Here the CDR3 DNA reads TGCGCCAGCAGTCAATTTGAGGGCCCGCGTATCTGGAAGACCCAGTACTTC.

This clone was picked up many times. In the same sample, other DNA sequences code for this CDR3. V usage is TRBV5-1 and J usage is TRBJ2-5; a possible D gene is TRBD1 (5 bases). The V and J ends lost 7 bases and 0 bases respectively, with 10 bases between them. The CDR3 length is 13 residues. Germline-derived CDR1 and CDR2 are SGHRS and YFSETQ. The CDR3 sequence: CASRPGYQETQYF. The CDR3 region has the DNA TGCGCCAGCCGCCCAGGGTACCAAGAGACCCAGTACTTC.

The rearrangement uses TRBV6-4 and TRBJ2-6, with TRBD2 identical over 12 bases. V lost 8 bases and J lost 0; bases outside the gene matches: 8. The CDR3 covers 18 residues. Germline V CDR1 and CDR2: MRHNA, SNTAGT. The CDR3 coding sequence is TGTGCCAGCTCGATAGGACTAGCGGGAATCTCTGGGGCCAACGTCCTGACTTTC. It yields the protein CASSIGLAGISGANVLTF.

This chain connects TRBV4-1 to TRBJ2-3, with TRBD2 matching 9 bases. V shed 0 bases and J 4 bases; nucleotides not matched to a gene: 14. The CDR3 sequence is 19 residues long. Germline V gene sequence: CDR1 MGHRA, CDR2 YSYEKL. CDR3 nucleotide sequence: TGCGCCAGCAGCCAAGACCCTAGCGGGAACGCGGGGTTAGCAGATACGCAGTATTTT. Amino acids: CASSQDPSGNAGLADTQYF.

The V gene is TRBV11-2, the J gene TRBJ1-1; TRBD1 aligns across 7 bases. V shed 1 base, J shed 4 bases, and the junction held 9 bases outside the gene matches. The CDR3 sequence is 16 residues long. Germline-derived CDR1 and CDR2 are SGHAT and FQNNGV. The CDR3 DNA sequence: TGTGCCAGCAGCTTAGCCCACTTGACAGGGACCACTGAAGCTTTCTTT. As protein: CASSLAHLTGTTEAFF.

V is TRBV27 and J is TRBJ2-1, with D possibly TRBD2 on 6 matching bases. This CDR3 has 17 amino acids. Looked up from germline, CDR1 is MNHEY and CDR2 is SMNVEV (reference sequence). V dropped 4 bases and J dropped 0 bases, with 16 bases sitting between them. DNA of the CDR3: TGTGCCAGCAGTTCCTCCGGGACTGGGAGCTCCTACAATGAGCAGTTCTTC. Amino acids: CASSSSGTGSSYNEQFF.

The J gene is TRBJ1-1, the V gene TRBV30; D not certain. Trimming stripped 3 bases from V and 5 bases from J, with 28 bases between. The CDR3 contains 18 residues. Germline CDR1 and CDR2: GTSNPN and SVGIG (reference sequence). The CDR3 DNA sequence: TGTGCCTGGAGGGCGGGTCGGTTGCAAAACCCCCAAGAGACTGAAGCTTTCTTT. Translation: CAWRAGRLQNPQETEAFF. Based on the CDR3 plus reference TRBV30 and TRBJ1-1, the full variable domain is SQTIHQWPATLVQPVGSPLSLECTVEGTSNPNLYWYRQAAGRGLQLLFYSVGIGQISSEVPQNLSASRPQDRQFILSSKKLLLSDSGFYLCAWRAGRLQNPQETEAFFGQGTRLTVV.

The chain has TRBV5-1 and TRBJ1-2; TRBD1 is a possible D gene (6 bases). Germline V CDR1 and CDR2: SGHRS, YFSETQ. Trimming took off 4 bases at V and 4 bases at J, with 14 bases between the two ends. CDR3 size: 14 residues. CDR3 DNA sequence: TGCGCCAGCAGCCCTTGGGAAGGGGGCTATGGCTACACCTTC. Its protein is CASSPWEGGYGYTF.

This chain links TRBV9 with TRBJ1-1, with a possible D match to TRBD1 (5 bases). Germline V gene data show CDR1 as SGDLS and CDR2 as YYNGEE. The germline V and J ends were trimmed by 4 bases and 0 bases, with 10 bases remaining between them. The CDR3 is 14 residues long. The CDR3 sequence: CASSPQVMNTEAFF. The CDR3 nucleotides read TGTGCCAGCAGCCCACAGGTCATGAACACTGAAGCTTTCTTT.

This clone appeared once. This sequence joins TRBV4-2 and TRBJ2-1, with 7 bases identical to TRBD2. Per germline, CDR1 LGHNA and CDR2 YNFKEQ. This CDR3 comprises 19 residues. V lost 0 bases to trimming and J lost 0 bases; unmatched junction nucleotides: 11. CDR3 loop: CASSQERSLAASSYNEQFF. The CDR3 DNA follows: TGTGCCAGCAGCCAAGAGAGGAGCCTAGCGGCTAGCTCCTACAATGAGCAGTTCTTC.

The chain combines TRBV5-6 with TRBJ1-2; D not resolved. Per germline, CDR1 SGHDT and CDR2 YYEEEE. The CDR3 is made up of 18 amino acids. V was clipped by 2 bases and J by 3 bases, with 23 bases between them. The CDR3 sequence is CASSFRVKELVYDYGYTF. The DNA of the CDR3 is TGTGCCAGCAGCTTTAGAGTTAAGGAGTTAGTTTACGACTATGGCTACACCTTC.

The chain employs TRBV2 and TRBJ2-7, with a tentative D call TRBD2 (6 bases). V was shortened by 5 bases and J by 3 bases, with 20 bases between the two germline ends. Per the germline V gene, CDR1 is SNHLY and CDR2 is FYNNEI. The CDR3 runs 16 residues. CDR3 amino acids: CASSFSPGGLSYEQYF. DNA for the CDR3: TGTGCCAGCAGTTTCTCTCCCGGGGGTCTTAGCTACGAGCAGTACTTC.

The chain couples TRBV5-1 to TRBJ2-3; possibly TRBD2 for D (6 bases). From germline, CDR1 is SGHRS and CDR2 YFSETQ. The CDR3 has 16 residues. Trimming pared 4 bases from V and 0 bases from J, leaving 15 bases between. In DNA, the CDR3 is TGCGCCAGCAGCGTCGACCTAGCGCATAGCACAGATACGCAGTATTTT. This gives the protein CASSVDLAHSTDTQYF.

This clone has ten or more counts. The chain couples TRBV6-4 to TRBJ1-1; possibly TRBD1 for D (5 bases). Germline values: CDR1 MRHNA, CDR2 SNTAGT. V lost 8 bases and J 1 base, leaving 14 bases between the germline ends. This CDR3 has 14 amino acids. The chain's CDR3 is CASSPTESNTEAFF. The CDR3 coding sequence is TGTGCCAGCTCCCCGACAGAATCGAACACTGAAGCTTTCTTT.

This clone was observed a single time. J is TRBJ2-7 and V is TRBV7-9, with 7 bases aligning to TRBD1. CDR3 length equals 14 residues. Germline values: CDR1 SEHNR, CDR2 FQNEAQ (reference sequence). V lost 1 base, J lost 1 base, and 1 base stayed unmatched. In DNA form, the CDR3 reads TGTGCCAGCAGCTTAGGGACAGGATCCTACGAGCAGTACTTC. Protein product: CASSLGTGSYEQYF.

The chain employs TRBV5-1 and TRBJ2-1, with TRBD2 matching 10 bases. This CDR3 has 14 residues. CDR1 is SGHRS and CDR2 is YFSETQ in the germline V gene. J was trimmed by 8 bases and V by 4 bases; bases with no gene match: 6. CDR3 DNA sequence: TGCGCCAGCAGCGACACTAGCGGGACGGATGAGCAGTTCTTC. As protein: CASSDTSGTDEQFF.

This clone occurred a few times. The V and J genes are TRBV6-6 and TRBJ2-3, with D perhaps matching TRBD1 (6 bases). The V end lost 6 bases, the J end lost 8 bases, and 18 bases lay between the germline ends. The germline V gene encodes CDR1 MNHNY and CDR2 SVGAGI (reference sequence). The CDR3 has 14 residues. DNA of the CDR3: TGTGCCAGCAGCCGGGACATCTCTCAGGGTACGCAGTATTTT. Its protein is CASSRDISQGTQYF.

CDR3: CASSKEGTGRIAKNIQYF. CDR3 nucleotide sequence: TGTGCCAGCAGCAAAGAGGGGACAGGTAGAATAGCCAAAAACATTCAGTACTTC. The chain uses TRBV21-1 and TRBJ2-4; the table's D call, TRBD1, was not checked against the DNA. TRBV21-1 is described as a pseudogene. The CDR3 has 18 amino acids.

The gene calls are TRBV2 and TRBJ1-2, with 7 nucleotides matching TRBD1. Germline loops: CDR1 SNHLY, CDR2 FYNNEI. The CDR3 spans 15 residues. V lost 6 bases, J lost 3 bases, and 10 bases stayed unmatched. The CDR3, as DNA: TGTGCCAGCAGGATTTTAGGGGGCCGGGACTATGGCTACACCTTC. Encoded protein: CASRILGGRDYGYTF.

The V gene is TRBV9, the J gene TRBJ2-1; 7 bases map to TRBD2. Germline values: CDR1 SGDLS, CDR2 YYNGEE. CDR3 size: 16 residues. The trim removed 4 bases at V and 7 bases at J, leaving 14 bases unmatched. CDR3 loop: CASSPRGDLNGNEQFF. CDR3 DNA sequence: TGTGCCAGCAGCCCACGGGGGGATCTGAATGGGAATGAGCAGTTCTTC.